Each of the 23 T cell receptor beta chains below was sequenced from the same sample in a study of blood T cell repertoires in COVID-19. Sequencing used immunoSEQ multiplex PCR; TCRdb keeps in-frame clones, though not all of them. Of roughly 91,000 clones listed, 84% are singletons. Sequencing was performed on peripheral blood. The receptors originated from a man between 65 and 79 years old with active or convalescent COVID-19.

The J gene is TRBJ2-5, the V gene TRBV5-5; 8 bases are shared with TRBD1. The length of the CDR3 is 15 residues. The V gene's germline CDR1 is SGHKS and CDR2 YYEKEE (reference sequence). V shed 3 bases and J 1 base; nucleotides not matched to a gene: 5. The CDR3 sequence is CASSWPGTGQETQYF. The CDR3 DNA follows: TGTGCCAGCAGCTGGCCCGGGACAGGCCAAGAGACCCAGTACTTC.

The V gene is TRBV15, the J gene TRBJ2-1, with 8 nucleotides matching TRBD2. This CDR3 contains 18 residues. Germline CDR1 reads LNHNV; CDR2 reads YYDKDF (reference sequence). Trimming removed 0 bases from V and 0 bases from J; junction bases left unmatched: 7. The CDR3 loop is CATSRDRSGTSSYNEQFF. CDR3 in DNA: TGTGCCACCAGCAGAGATAGATCCGGGACTAGCTCCTACAATGAGCAGTTCTTC.

V is TRBV5-1 and J is TRBJ2-7, with a tentative D call TRBD1 (6 bases). With 4 bases removed from V and 4 bases from J, the gap between germline ends came to 15 bases. CDR1 is SGHRS, CDR2 YFSETQ, per germline. The CDR3 runs to 14 residues. CDR3 DNA: TGCGCCAGCAGCCCGGAGCAGGGGCGATACGAGCAGTACTTC. Its protein is CASSPEQGRYEQYF.

The chain links TRBV29-1 to TRBJ1-1; D is possibly TRBD1 (6 bases). V was shortened by 7 bases and J by 1 base, with 16 bases between the two germline ends. CDR1 is SQVTM and CDR2 is ANQGSEA in the germline V gene. The CDR3 has 14 amino acids. CDR3 loop: CSGLGGAKNTEAFF. In nucleotides, the CDR3 is TGCAGCGGCTTGGGGGGGGCCAAGAACACTGAAGCTTTCTTT.

In this sample, this clone turned up once. The rearrangement links TRBV7-2 to TRBJ2-3, with D unclear. Per the germline V gene, CDR1 is SGHTA and CDR2 is FQGNSA. There are 14 residues in the CDR3. Between the trimmed V and J ends, which lost 2 bases and 6 bases, there was a span of 12 bases. Here the CDR3 reads CASSLRDGWDTQYF. The CDR3, as DNA: TGTGCCAGCAGCTTACGCGACGGGTGGGATACGCAGTATTTT.

This clone was found once. V gene TRBV30 combines with J gene TRBJ1-4, with D uncertain. The V gene's germline CDR1 is GTSNPN and CDR2 SVGIG (reference sequence). V was clipped by 3 bases and J by 14 bases, with 19 bases between them. The CDR3 length is 13 residues. CDR3 protein: CAWSPAGSQVLFF. DNA for the CDR3: TGTGCCTGGAGCCCCGCGGGTTCCCAGGTCCTGTTTTTT.

This rearrangement joins TRBV29-1 to TRBJ2-1, with D perhaps TRBD1 (5 bases). Germline assignment: CDR1 SQVTM and CDR2 ANQGSEA. The CDR3 has 11 amino acids. Trimming removed 5 bases at V and 6 bases at J, with 8 bases between. The CDR3 coding sequence is TGCAGCGTTCAGGGTCTCAATGAGCAGTTCTTC. Encoded protein: CSVQGLNEQFF.

The sample holds a few counts of this clone. V gene TRBV6-5 combines with J gene TRBJ1-5; the D gene is possibly TRBD1 (6 bases). The germline V and J ends were trimmed by 7 bases and 1 base, with 11 bases remaining between them. Germline V gene lookup returns CDR1 MNHEY and CDR2 SVGAGI. The CDR3 length is 14 residues. This CDR3 reads CASISGASNQPQHF. The CDR3, as DNA: TGTGCCAGCATATCAGGGGCGAGCAATCAGCCCCAGCATTTT.

The rearrangement links TRBV4-1 to TRBJ1-3; unclear D gene. The V and J ends lost 0 bases and 2 bases respectively, with 11 bases between them. Germline CDR1 reads MGHRA; CDR2 reads YSYEKL. This CDR3 is built from 16 residues. In nucleotides, the CDR3 is TGCGCCAGCAGCCAAGAAAGCGGACTAGCTGGAAACACCATATATTTT. Its translation: CASSQESGLAGNTIYF.

The chain combines TRBV3-1 (or the pseudogene TRBV3-2) with TRBJ2-7; possible D gene TRBD2, 6 bases. V was trimmed by 0 bases and J by 2 bases, leaving 11 bases between them. Per the germline V gene, CDR1 is LGHDT and CDR2 is YNNKEL (reference sequence). The CDR3 spans 15 residues. The CDR3 nucleotides read TGTGCCAGCAGCCAAGATTCGCGGGGTGCCTACGAGCAGTACTTC. Protein product: CASSQDSRGAYEQYF.

The genes are TRBV19 and TRBJ2-3; TRBD2 matches at 13 bases. CDR1 is LNHDA, CDR2 SQIVND, per germline (reference sequence). CDR3 length: 20 residues. J was trimmed by 5 bases and V by 6 bases; bases with no gene match: 20. CDR3 sequence reads: CASRRRGDTTSGGKLDTQYF. DNA of the CDR3: TGTGCCAGTAGGCGTCGGGGGGATACGACTAGCGGGGGGAAGTTAGATACGCAGTATTTT. Based on the CDR3 plus reference TRBV19 and TRBJ2-3, the full variable domain is DGGITQSPKYLFRKEGQNVTLSCEQNLNHDAMYWYRQDPGQGLRLIYYSQIVNDFQKGDIAEGYSVSREKKESFPLTVTSAQKNPTAFYLCASRRRGDTTSGGKLDTQYFGPGTRLTVL.

V is TRBV28 and J is TRBJ2-7, with 8 positions matching TRBD1. This CDR3 spans 15 amino acids. Looked up from germline, CDR1 is MDHEN and CDR2 is SYDVKM. Trimming cost V 3 bases and J 1 base; bases outside gene matches: 5. In DNA, the CDR3 is TGTGCCAGCAGTTTGCAGGGGGCAAGTTCCTACGAGCAGTACTTC. Translating gives CASSLQGASSYEQYF. Full variable domain (rest looked up from reference TRBV28 and TRBJ2-7): DVKVTQSSRYLVKRTGEKVFLECVQDMDHENMFWYRQDPGLGLRLIYFSYDVKMKEKGDIPEGYSVSREKKERFSLILESASTNQTSMYLCASSLQGASSYEQYFGPGTRLTVT.

J is TRBJ1-1 and V is TRBV4-3, with 12 bases matching TRBD1. The CDR3 spans 19 residues. Germline V gives CDR1 LGHNA, CDR2 YSLEER. Trimming took 0 bases from V and 1 from J; bases not matched to a gene: 9. The CDR3 coding sequence is TGCGCCAGCAGCCAAGATCTCTCCGGGACAGGGGGCGAGAACACTGAAGCTTTCTTT. It translates to CASSQDLSGTGGENTEAFF.

The table lists this clone with a count of one. The chain employs TRBV7-2 and TRBJ2-3, with 9 bases that match TRBD2. The ends lost 4 bases at V and 2 bases at J; junction bases unmatched: 1. The germline gives CDR1 SGHTA, CDR2 FQGNSA. The CDR3 length is 14 residues. The CDR3 nucleotides read TGTGCCAGCAGCTCGGGACTAGCCACAGATACGCAGTATTTT. It codes for CASSSGLATDTQYF.

V is TRBV5-4 and J is TRBJ2-7; D gene unclear. Germline-derived CDR1 and CDR2 are SGHNT and YYREEE (reference sequence). CDR3 length: 12 amino acids. Deletions cut 4 bases from V and 3 bases from J, with 8 bases between. CDR3 amino acids: CASSTRNYEQYF. The DNA for the CDR3 is TGTGCCAGCAGCACCAGGAACTACGAGCAGTACTTC.

The CDR3 coding sequence is TGTGCCAGCAGTTTATTAGGACTCCAAGAGACCCAGTACTTC. Translation gives CASSLLGLQETQYF. V gene TRBV28 combines with J gene TRBJ2-5; maybe TRBD2 (5 bases). Trimming stripped 1 base from V and 1 base from J, with 7 bases between. CDR1 is MDHEN and CDR2 is SYDVKM in the germline V gene. The length of the CDR3 is 14 residues.

V gene TRBV3-1 (or the pseudogene TRBV3-2) combines with J gene TRBJ1-2, with D perhaps TRBD1 (6 bases). The V gene's germline CDR1 is LGHDT and CDR2 YNNKEL (reference sequence). V was clipped by 0 bases and J by 3 bases, with 17 bases between them. CDR3 length: 17 residues. The CDR3 DNA sequence: TGTGCCAGCAGCCAAGATGCAGGGGTGGGGGCCTACTATGGCTACACCTTC. Its translation: CASSQDAGVGAYYGYTF.

This clone has a handful of counts. The chain combines TRBV18 with TRBJ2-7, with D maybe TRBD1 (6 bases). V gave up 2 bases and J gave up 4 bases, with 12 bases separating them. Germline CDR1 and CDR2: KGHSH and LQKENI. The CDR3 length is 14 residues. In DNA, the CDR3 is TGTGCCAGCTCACCAACGATGGGGGCGTACGAGCAGTACTTC. Protein sequence: CASSPTMGAYEQYF.

The J gene is TRBJ1-6, the V gene TRBV2; TRBD1 aligns across 8 bases. Germline V gene data show CDR1 as SNHLY and CDR2 as FYNNEI. The CDR3 has 16 residues. The V segment lost 6 bases and the J segment 3 bases; nucleotides outside the gene matches: 7. The CDR3 bases are TGTGCCAGCAGCAGGCAGGGGGCAGGCTATAATTCACCCCTCCACTTT. Its protein product is CASSRQGAGYNSPLHF.

The genes are TRBV20-1 and TRBJ2-7, with unresolved D. The CDR3 contains 10 residues. Trimming took off 2 bases at V and 5 bases at J, with 4 bases between the two ends. In germline, CDR1 is DFQATT, CDR2 SNEGSKA (reference sequence). The CDR3 is CSARQDEQYF. The CDR3 region has the DNA TGCAGTGCTAGACAGGACGAGCAGTACTTC.

The gene calls are TRBV2 and TRBJ1-1, with TRBD1 matching over 7 bases. After removal of 5 bases from V and 0 bases from J, the junction contained 3 bases not matched to a gene. CDR3 length: 14 residues. Germline V CDR1 and CDR2: SNHLY, FYNNEI. The CDR3 DNA reads TGTGCCAGCAGTCAGGGGGAGATGAACACTGAAGCTTTCTTT. Translation gives CASSQGEMNTEAFF.

The rearrangement links TRBV28 to TRBJ1-2; 7 bases fit TRBD1. Germline V lookup: CDR1 MDHEN, CDR2 SYDVKM. J lost 2 bases, V lost 3 bases, and 3 bases had no gene match. The CDR3 is 14 residues long. The CDR3 spells CASSLPTGNYGYTF. CDR3 coding DNA: TGTGCCAGCAGTTTGCCGACAGGGAACTATGGCTACACCTTC.

CDR3 in amino acids: CASSRVNYEQYF. The CDR3 DNA follows: TGTGCCAGCAGCCGGGTCAACTACGAGCAGTACTTC. The chain employs TRBV7-9 and TRBJ2-7; D is undetermined. Germline-derived CDR1 and CDR2 are SEHNR and FQNEAQ (reference sequence). V gave up 5 bases and J gave up 3 bases, with 8 bases separating them. This CDR3 region has 12 residues.